This T cell receptor (beta chain) was sequenced during a study of tumor and adjacent non-tumor tissue in lung cancer. CDR3 length: 14 amino acids. The V gene's germline CDR1 is SGHNT and CDR2 YYREEE (reference sequence). This sample's RNA came from whole unsorted tissue. Distant lung tissue was collected more than 3 cm away from the tumor edge. The study, taken as a whole, reports: Top 100 clones took a larger repertoire share in normal lung. Significantly higher TCR diversity was found in tumor than normal lung.

The library came from three nested PCR rounds adapted from ARM-PCR protocols. TCRdb independently ran MiXCR on the multiplex PCR reads; one entry per CDR3 protein. This sample yields 90,000 to 120,000 distinct CDR3 sequences, of which less than 75% are seen a single time; roughly 18% belongs to the top ten. Concerning this clonotype itself: Its target is unknown. Sequence at one end of the junction differs from germline and may be a read error.

The chain joins TRBV5-4 to TRBJ2-3, with a possible D match to TRBD1 (5 bases). Sequencing was performed on distant non-tumor lung tissue. This receptor was taken from a man aged 25 to 40 with non-small cell lung cancer. DNA for the CDR3: TGTACCAGCAGTTTGGGGCAGGGCACAGATACGCAGTATTTT. This encodes CTSSLGQGTDTQYF.